Each of the 24 T cell receptor beta chains below was sequenced from the same sample in a study of shared clonotypes between healthy human individuals (TCRdb year 2020). The method was the immunoSEQ multiplex PCR assay. TCRdb retrieved this table from immuneACCESS and kept in-frame rearrangements only. Not all clones are present; in checked studies, unresolved V genes account for under half, and no reason is known for the remainder. For this sample there are 1,500,000 or so clones; about 96% appear just once. Roughly 1.2% of the sample rests with the top ten. Input material: naive CD4+ T cells sorted from blood. This specimen's cell subset or site label, interpreted: CD45RA+ positively selected. These receptors were collected from a man aged 25 to 40 in good health.

The chain employs TRBV30 and TRBJ2-7, with 8 bases matching TRBD2. Germline V lookup: CDR1 GTSNPN, CDR2 SVGIG (reference sequence). CDR3 length: 16 amino acids. Unmatched junction bases numbered 9, after V lost 0 bases and J lost 2 bases. The CDR3 DNA follows: TGTGCCTGGAGTGTACGAAGTAGCGGGATCCCCTACGAGCAGTACTTC. It encodes CAWSVRSSGIPYEQYF.

The V and J genes are TRBV11-3 and TRBJ2-2, with 8 bases aligning to TRBD2. CDR1 SGHNT and CDR2 YENEEA come from the germline V gene. Losses at the gene ends were 0 bases for V and 6 bases for J; bases not matched to a gene: 3. The CDR3 consists of 15 residues. This CDR3 is CASSLDSGRAGELFF. The CDR3 region has the DNA TGTGCCAGCAGCTTAGACAGCGGGAGAGCCGGGGAGCTGTTTTTT.

The chain combines TRBV5-1 with TRBJ2-5; maybe TRBD1 (6 bases). Germline CDR1 SGHRS, CDR2 YFSETQ. The CDR3 is made up of 14 amino acids. Between the trimmed V and J ends, which lost 3 bases and 7 bases, there was a span of 16 bases. Here the CDR3 reads CASSSFQGSGTQYF. CDR3 nucleotides: TGCGCCAGCAGCTCATTCCAGGGGTCGGGGACCCAGTACTTC.

This clone was recorded only once. The chain has TRBV7-3 and TRBJ2-7, with 7 bases aligning to TRBD2. The CDR3 sequence is 15 residues long. After removal of 1 base from V and 3 bases from J, the junction contained 6 bases not matched to a gene. The germline gives CDR1 SGHTA, CDR2 FQGTGA. The CDR3 reads CASSLNGGGDYEQYF. The DNA for the CDR3 is TGTGCCAGCAGCTTAAATGGGGGAGGGGACTACGAGCAGTACTTC. Using reference TRBV7-3 and TRBJ2-7 for the parts outside the CDR3, the full variable domain is GAGVSQTPSNKVTEKGKYVELRCDPISGHTALYWYRQSLGQGPEFLIYFQGTGAADDSGLPNDRFFAVRPEGSVSTLKIQRTERGDSAVYLCASSLNGGGDYEQYFGPGTRLTVT.

The chain uses TRBV7-2 and TRBJ2-7; D assignment may be TRBD1 or TRBD2 (5 bases each). V lost 1 base and J lost 4, with 17 bases in between. Looked up from germline, CDR1 is SGHTA and CDR2 is FQGNSA. This CDR3 contains 16 residues. CDR3 bases: TGTGCCAGCAGCTTAGATTCTGGGGGATTGGGTTACGAGCAGTACTTC. Translated, it gives CASSLDSGGLGYEQYF.

The chain couples TRBV6-5 to TRBJ2-2; 8 bases line up with TRBD2. The V segment lost 6 bases and the J segment 5 bases; nucleotides outside the gene matches: 5. CDR1 and CDR2 from the germline V gene are MNHEY and SVGAGI. This CDR3 is built from 14 residues. The DNA of the CDR3 is TGTGCCAGCAGCCTACGGGGGGGAACCGGGGAGCTGTTTTTT. Protein: CASSLRGGTGELFF.

The V gene is TRBV5-1, the J gene TRBJ1-3; D gene unclear. Germline CDR1 is SGHRS and CDR2 is YFSETQ. V lost 0 bases and J lost 0, with 10 bases in between. There are 16 residues in the CDR3. CDR3 nucleotides: TGCGCCAGCAGCTTGGCGATGGGGTCCTCTGGAAACACCATATATTTT. Amino acid sequence: CASSLAMGSSGNTIYF. The full variable domain, rest sourced from reference TRBV5-1 and TRBJ1-3, is KAGVTQTPRYLIKTRGQQVTLSCSPISGHRSVSWYQQTPGQGLQFLFEYFSETQRNKGNFPGRFSGRQFSNSRSEMNVSTLELGDSALYLCASSLAMGSSGNTIYFGEGSWLTVV.

The gene calls are TRBV18 and TRBJ1-2, with D possibly TRBD1 on 5 matching bases. Germline-derived CDR1 and CDR2 are KGHSH and LQKENI. V lost 2 bases and J 13 bases, leaving 23 bases between the germline ends. This CDR3 has 15 residues. The CDR3 reads CASSPTSAGGWGCTF. DNA for the CDR3: TGTGCCAGCTCACCAACGTCGGCAGGCGGCTGGGGGTGCACCTTC.

The chain links TRBV5-8 to TRBJ2-1, with 14 bases lining up with TRBD2. CDR1 SGHTS and CDR2 YDEGEE come from the germline V gene. V was clipped by 0 bases and J by 8 bases; unmatched bases: 7. CDR3 size: 17 residues. CDR3 in amino acids: CASSLGGLAGGPDEQFF. CDR3 sequence (DNA): TGTGCCAGCAGCTTGGGCGGACTAGCGGGAGGCCCCGATGAGCAGTTCTTC.

The V call is TRBV7-6, the J call TRBJ2-7, with 10 bases fitting TRBD2. Germline trimming cut 0 bases from V and 6 bases from J; bases unmatched to any gene: 2. This CDR3 has 14 residues. Looked up from germline, CDR1 is SGHVS and CDR2 is FNYEAQ. CDR3 bases: TGTGCCAGCAGCTTAGCTAGCGGGAGGTCCGAGCAGTACTTC. The encoded protein is CASSLASGRSEQYF. The full variable domain, with the rest looked up from reference TRBV7-6 and TRBJ2-7, is GAGVSQSPRYKVTKRGQDVALRCDPISGHVSLYWYRQALGQGPEFLTYFNYEAQQDKSGLPNDRFSAERPEGSISTLTIQRTEQRDSAMYRCASSLASGRSEQYFGPGTRLTVT.

The chain joins TRBV7-2 to TRBJ2-1; the D gene is possibly TRBD2 (6 bases). Germline V gene sequence: CDR1 SGHTA, CDR2 FQGNSA. V shed 5 bases and J shed 8 bases, with 16 bases lying between them. The CDR3 covers 14 residues. The CDR3 DNA sequence: TGTGCCAGCAGCCCTATACCCCCGGGGGATGAGCAGTTCTTC. Encoded protein: CASSPIPPGDEQFF.

The chain links TRBV7-9 to TRBJ2-5, with 14 bases that match TRBD2. V shed 5 bases, J shed 5 bases, and the junction held 4 bases outside the gene matches. This CDR3 is 15 amino acids long. CDR1 and CDR2 (germline): SEHNR, FQNEAQ (reference sequence). CDR3 sequence: CASSARLAGGETQYF. CDR3 in DNA: TGTGCCAGCAGCGCCCGACTAGCGGGAGGGGAGACCCAGTACTTC.

Worth noting for this clone: Other DNA sequences from this sample encode an identical CDR3 as well. The V and J genes are TRBV6-5 and TRBJ2-7; TRBD1 matches 7 bases. V lost 6 bases, J lost 6 bases, and 8 bases stayed unmatched. Germline CDR1 is MNHEY and CDR2 is SVGAGI. The CDR3 consists of 13 residues. The CDR3 coding sequence is TGTGCCAGCAGCCTGACAGGGTCGGGCGAGCAGTACTTC. Residues: CASSLTGSGEQYF.

The chain is built from TRBV2 and TRBJ1-5; 7 bases fit TRBD1. Trimming at V came to 8 bases and at J to 4 bases, leaving 5 bases not matched to a gene. The CDR3 is made up of 13 amino acids. Germline assignment: CDR1 SNHLY and CDR2 FYNNEI. CDR3 coding DNA: TGTGCCAGCCGCCCGACAGGGAATCAGCCCCAGCATTTT. Translating gives CASRPTGNQPQHF.

This chain connects TRBV5-4 to TRBJ2-5; TRBD1 agrees at 11 bases. Germline V gives CDR1 SGHNT, CDR2 YYREEE (reference sequence). The CDR3 covers 15 residues. The ends lost 0 bases at V and 5 bases at J; junction bases unmatched: 3. DNA for the CDR3: TGTGCCAGCAGCTTGGGGACAGGGGGCGGTGAGACCCAGTACTTC. This gives the protein CASSLGTGGGETQYF.

The chain is built from TRBV28 and TRBJ2-3, with TRBD2 matching over 7 bases. Trimming at V came to 7 bases and at J to 6 bases, leaving 16 bases not matched to a gene. This CDR3 comprises 16 residues. CDR1 is MDHEN and CDR2 is SYDVKM in the germline V gene. The CDR3 bases are TGTGCCAGCACCCCCAGCGGGAATTTCATCCTTGATACGCAGTATTTT. It encodes CASTPSGNFILDTQYF.

The table lists this clone with a count of one. DNA of the CDR3: TGTGCCAGCAAGGATACAGGGACCCTCCCATGGCAGTACTTC. Its protein is CASKDTGTLPWQYF. This chain uses TRBV2 with TRBJ2-7; D might be TRBD1 (6 bases). V lost 7 bases and J lost 9, with 22 bases in between. CDR1 SNHLY and CDR2 FYNNEI come from the germline V gene. CDR3 length equals 14 residues. Complete variable domain (other parts from reference TRBV2 and TRBJ2-7): EPEVTQTPSHQVTQMGQEVILRCVPISNHLYFYWYRQILGQKVEFLVSFYNNEISEKSEIFDDQFSVERPDGSNFTLKIRSTKLEDSAMYFCASKDTGTLPWQYFGPGTRLTVT.

The V call is TRBV27, the J call TRBJ2-7, with 11 bases fitting TRBD2. Germline values: CDR1 MNHEY, CDR2 SMNVEV (reference sequence). Losses at the gene ends were 5 bases for V and 7 bases for J; bases not matched to a gene: 13. CDR3 length equals 16 residues. CDR3 DNA: TGTGCCAGCAGTCCTAATAGCGGGAGGGGCGGGGGAGAGCAGTACTTC. Encoded protein: CASSPNSGRGGGEQYF.

The chain couples TRBV5-4 to TRBJ2-7, with a possible D match to TRBD1 (6 bases). The CDR3 length is 13 residues. Trimming cost V 5 bases and J 3 bases, with 12 bases left between them. Germline-derived CDR1 and CDR2 are SGHNT and YYREEE (reference sequence). As DNA, the CDR3 is TGTGCCAGCAGGGCTGACAGGCTCTACGAGCAGTACTTC. It yields the protein CASRADRLYEQYF.

This chain joins TRBV5-4 and TRBJ1-3; no clear D. V was cut by 4 bases and J by 1 base, with 12 bases left in between. The length of the CDR3 is 15 residues. In germline, CDR1 is SGHNT, CDR2 YYREEE (reference sequence). CDR3 protein: CASSVDGPSGNTIYF. The CDR3 region has the DNA TGTGCCAGCAGCGTGGACGGACCTTCTGGAAACACCATATATTTT.

The rearrangement joins TRBV19 to TRBJ2-1; D is possibly TRBD1 (5 bases). Germline loops: CDR1 LNHDA, CDR2 SQIVND (reference sequence). With 5 bases removed from V and 5 bases from J, the gap between germline ends came to 10 bases. There are 13 residues in the CDR3. CDR3 sequence (DNA): TGTGCCAGTAGTCCCAGGGTCCACAATGAGCAGTTCTTC. This encodes CASSPRVHNEQFF. The variable domain in full, with the rest retrieved from reference TRBV19 and TRBJ2-1, is DGGITQSPKYLFRKEGQNVTLSCEQNLNHDAMYWYRQDPGQGLRLIYYSQIVNDFQKGDIAEGYSVSREKKESFPLTVTSAQKNPTAFYLCASSPRVHNEQFFGPGTRLTVL.

The gene calls are TRBV7-6 and TRBJ2-7; D not certain. V lost 5 bases, J lost 6 bases, and 17 bases lay in between. The germline V gene has CDR1 SGHVS and CDR2 FNYEAQ. The CDR3 is 14 amino acids. CDR3 in DNA: TGTGCCAGCAGCGCGAATAGAAAGCTAAGCGAGCAGTACTTC. This encodes CASSANRKLSEQYF.

V and J are TRBV5-4 and TRBJ1-1, with a tentative D call TRBD1 (5 bases). This CDR3 spans 13 amino acids. V shed 1 base and J shed 6 bases, with 10 bases lying between them. Germline V gives CDR1 SGHNT, CDR2 YYREEE (reference sequence). The CDR3 DNA reads TGTGCCAGCAGCTTGACTCCAGGGTCTGAAGCTTTCTTT. It specifies CASSLTPGSEAFF. The whole variable domain, remainder taken from reference TRBV5-4 and TRBJ1-1, is ETGVTQSPTHLIKTRGQQVTLRCSSQSGHNTVSWYQQALGQGPQFIFQYYREEENGRGNFPPRFSGLQFPNYSSELNVNALELDDSALYLCASSLTPGSEAFFGQGTRLTVV.

V is TRBV10-3 and J is TRBJ2-3; D is undetermined. Deletions cut 3 bases from V and 0 bases from J, with 10 bases between. Germline loops: CDR1 ENHRY, CDR2 SYGVKD. The CDR3 runs to 15 residues. The CDR3 region is CAISEGSPSTDTQYF. As DNA, the CDR3 is TGTGCCATCAGTGAAGGAAGTCCTAGCACAGATACGCAGTATTTT.